The 32 T cell receptor beta chains below all came from one sample that was sequenced in a study of a mutant IDH1 vaccine in newly diagnosed glioma. Stated time point: baseline, week 1 (first vaccination visit). The treatment denotes: pre-vaccination baseline after standard-of-care therapy. The table came from immunoSEQ multiplex PCR; TCRdb's copy has only in-frame clones and leaves some out. The repertoire includes over 80,000 clones, roughly 90% of them detected once, and less than 0.65% sits in the top ten. Sample: PBMCs, taken from a glioma patient treated with radiotherapy, temozolomide or both. These TCRs come from a woman aged 45-60 years with glioma.

This chain links TRBV10-2 with TRBJ1-1; tentatively, D is TRBD1 (6 bases). CDR3 length: 13 amino acids. V was cut by 6 bases and J by 8 bases, with 16 bases left in between. Germline V lookup: CDR1 WSHSY, CDR2 SAAADI. CDR3 amino acids: CASRQSGTPEAFF. The CDR3 DNA sequence: TGCGCCAGCAGACAGTCAGGGACACCCGAAGCTTTCTTT.

Points on this clone: Other DNA sequences from this sample encode an identical CDR3 as well. The chain employs TRBV18 and TRBJ2-5; no reliable D call. Germline V gene lookup returns CDR1 KGHSH and CDR2 LQKENI. The CDR3 runs to 13 residues. Trimming took 2 bases from V and 1 from J, leaving 5 bases between them. CDR3 in DNA: TGTGCCAGCTCACCAGGGTCCCAAGAGACCCAGTACTTC. Protein sequence: CASSPGSQETQYF.

DNA for the CDR3: TGTGCCAGCAGTTACTCGGGACAGGGCCATGAGCAGTTCTTC. The encoded protein is CASSYSGQGHEQFF. This sequence joins TRBV6-6 and TRBJ2-1; 9 bases match TRBD1. The CDR3 contains 14 residues. Germline CDR1 reads MNHNY; CDR2 reads SVGAGI (reference sequence). V lost 0 bases, J lost 8 bases, and 2 bases stayed unmatched.

The chain carries TRBV7-9 and TRBJ2-7; maybe TRBD1 (5 bases). The length of the CDR3 is 14 residues. CDR1 and CDR2 (germline): SEHNR, FQNEAQ (reference sequence). Trimming took 3 bases from V and 4 from J, leaving 13 bases between them. The CDR3 nucleotides read TGTGCCAGCAGCTTGGCAGGGCTAAGGTACGAGCAGTACTTC. Its translation: CASSLAGLRYEQYF.

The V call is TRBV4-1, the J call TRBJ2-2; a possible D gene is TRBD1 (5 bases). V was clipped by 2 bases and J by 11 bases, with 9 bases between them. CDR3 length equals 12 residues. Looked up from germline, CDR1 is MGHRA and CDR2 is YSYEKL. The CDR3 is CASSQYQGELFF. The CDR3 coding sequence is TGCGCCAGCAGCCAATATCAGGGAGAGCTGTTTTTT.

A single count supports this clone. The chain combines TRBV5-4 with TRBJ2-7; possibly TRBD1 for D (5 bases). Germline V gene sequence: CDR1 SGHNT, CDR2 YYREEE (reference sequence). V was cut by 2 bases and J by 3 bases, with 6 bases left in between. CDR3 length: 12 amino acids. In nucleotides, the CDR3 is TGTGCCAGCAGCTTCGACAGCTACGAGCAGTACTTC. Amino acid sequence: CASSFDSYEQYF.

This clone was seen only once. V usage is TRBV7-9 and J usage is TRBJ2-1, with 10 bases aligning to TRBD2. Unmatched junction bases numbered 12, after V lost 1 base and J lost 6 bases. CDR1 and CDR2 (germline): SEHNR, FQNEAQ (reference sequence). The CDR3 is 18 residues long. CDR3 bases: TGTGCCAGCAGCTTAGTGGGGGCTAGCGGGAGTAGATCCAATGAGCAGTTCTTC. Translating it yields CASSLVGASGSRSNEQFF. The full variable domain, its missing parts supplied by reference TRBV7-9 and TRBJ2-1, is DTGVSQNPRHKITKRGQNVTFRCDPISEHNRLYWYRQTLGQGPEFLTYFQNEAQLEKSRLLSDRFSAERPKGSFSTLEIQRTEQGDSAMYLCASSLVGASGSRSNEQFFGPGTRLTVL.

On this clone: This sample also contains other DNA sequences that code for the same CDR3. This chain uses TRBV7-9 with TRBJ1-2; the match to TRBD1 covers 9 bases. Losses at the gene ends were 5 bases for V and 6 bases for J; bases not matched to a gene: 4. The CDR3 covers 13 residues. From germline, CDR1 is SEHNR and CDR2 FQNEAQ (reference sequence). CDR3 in DNA: TGTGCCAGCAGCCCGAGGGACAGGGATGGCTACACCTTC. Protein product: CASSPRDRDGYTF.

The V gene is TRBV27, the J gene TRBJ2-1; D unresolved. Germline V gene data show CDR1 as MNHEY and CDR2 as SMNVEV (reference sequence). The CDR3 length is 16 residues. V lost 2 bases and J 4 bases, leaving 15 bases between the germline ends. This CDR3 is CASSLGWRSLYNEQFF. The CDR3 region has the DNA TGTGCCAGCAGTTTAGGGTGGCGATCCTTATACAATGAGCAGTTCTTC.

This chain connects TRBV5-5 to TRBJ1-1; D perhaps matches TRBD1 (5 bases). V lost 6 bases and J lost 0, with 15 bases in between. The CDR3 is made up of 15 amino acids. CDR1 is SGHKS, CDR2 YYEKEE, per germline (reference sequence). CDR3 coding DNA: TGTGCCAGCACCAACCCGTGGGGCCTGAACACTGAAGCTTTCTTT. Translation gives CASTNPWGLNTEAFF.

The CDR3 region has the DNA TGCGCCAGCAGCCGAGGGGGACTAGCGGGAGGTAGCACAGATACGCAGTATTTT. It is translated as CASSRGGLAGGSTDTQYF. V gene TRBV5-1 combines with J gene TRBJ2-3; TRBD2 agrees at 15 bases. CDR1 and CDR2 (germline): SGHRS, YFSETQ. The trim removed 4 bases at V and 0 bases at J, leaving 6 bases unmatched. CDR3 size: 18 residues.

This clone was recorded only once. The rearrangement uses TRBV11-2 and TRBJ2-1; D is possibly TRBD2 (7 bases). With 8 bases removed from V and 8 bases from J, the gap between germline ends came to 19 bases. From germline, CDR1 is SGHAT and CDR2 FQNNGV. The length of the CDR3 is 14 residues. CDR3 bases: TGTGCCAGCGATCAAGAACAGGGAGGGCATGAGCAGTTCTTC. Translation: CASDQEQGGHEQFF. Complete variable domain (other parts from reference TRBV11-2 and TRBJ2-1): EAGVAQSPRYKIIEKRQSVAFWCNPISGHATLYWYQQILGQGPKLLIQFQNNGVVDDSQLPKDRFSAERLKGVDSTLKIQPAKLEDSAVYLCASDQEQGGHEQFFGPGTRLTVL.

The chain has TRBV18 and TRBJ2-4; TRBD1 is a possible D gene (5 bases). CDR1 KGHSH and CDR2 LQKENI come from the germline V gene. The CDR3 consists of 15 residues. The V end lost 0 bases, the J end lost 1 base, and 7 bases lay between the germline ends. The CDR3 protein is CASSPPQGAKNIQYF. CDR3 DNA sequence: TGTGCCAGCTCACCACCGCAGGGTGCCAAAAACATTCAGTACTTC.

The chain employs TRBV11-2 and TRBJ2-1, with unresolved D. This CDR3 is 12 amino acids long. V lost 2 bases and J 6 bases, leaving 5 bases between the germline ends. CDR1 is SGHAT, CDR2 FQNNGV, per germline. CDR3 sequence reads: CASSLPSNEQFF. The CDR3 DNA is TGTGCCAGCAGCTTACCCAGCAATGAGCAGTTCTTC.

This clone was seen only once. V usage is TRBV19 and J usage is TRBJ2-1; 9 bases map to TRBD2. V gave up 10 bases and J gave up 8 bases; unmatched junction bases: 18. Germline V CDR1 and CDR2: LNHDA, SQIVND (reference sequence). The length of the CDR3 is 16 residues. This CDR3 reads CATSTPGTSRGHEQFF. CDR3 coding DNA: TGTGCCACCTCGACCCCCGGGACTAGCAGGGGTCATGAGCAGTTCTTC. The variable domain in full, with the rest retrieved from reference TRBV19 and TRBJ2-1, is DGGITQSPKYLFRKEGQNVTLSCEQNLNHDAMYWYRQDPGQGLRLIYYSQIVNDFQKGDIAEGYSVSREKKESFPLTVTSAQKNPTAFYLCATSTPGTSRGHEQFFGPGTRLTVL.

The gene calls are TRBV4-1 and TRBJ1-3; tentatively, D is TRBD1 (6 bases). V lost 2 bases, J lost 8 bases, and 13 bases lay in between. The germline V gene has CDR1 MGHRA and CDR2 YSYEKL. The CDR3 runs to 14 residues. CDR3 sequence reads: CASSQTTEGDTIYF. CDR3 in DNA: TGCGCCAGCAGCCAAACCACGGAGGGGGACACCATATATTTT.

The rearrangement joins TRBV21-1 to TRBJ1-3. TRBV21-1 is designated a pseudogene. This CDR3 region has 17 residues. The CDR3 nucleotides are TGTGCCAGCAGCTCGCTTGCGGGACGGAGCTCTGGAAACACCATATATTTT. Translating it yields CASSSLAGRSSGNTIYF.

Comments on this clone: The sample contains more than one DNA sequence encoding this CDR3. CDR3 region: CASSLSGTGELFF. The CDR3 DNA reads TGTGCCAGCAGTTTGTCGGGCACCGGGGAGCTGTTTTTT. The chain carries TRBV28 and TRBJ2-2, with unresolved D. CDR3 length: 13 residues. V was cut by 3 bases and J by 4 bases, with 6 bases left in between. CDR1 MDHEN and CDR2 SYDVKM come from the germline V gene.

The chain joins TRBV14 to TRBJ2-5; TRBD2 agrees at 12 bases. V gave up 4 bases and J gave up 1 base; unmatched junction bases: 7. This CDR3 region has 17 residues. Germline lookup yields CDR1 SGHDN and CDR2 FVKESK. CDR3 residues: CASSPSTSGRPQETQYF. The CDR3 nucleotides are TGTGCCAGCAGCCCCAGTACTAGCGGGAGGCCCCAAGAGACCCAGTACTTC.

The chain combines TRBV27 with TRBJ1-1; a weak D match, TRBD1 (5 bases). The length of the CDR3 is 17 residues. Germline loops: CDR1 MNHEY, CDR2 SMNVEV (reference sequence). V was pared by 7 bases and J by 3 bases, with 24 bases between. The CDR3 bases are TGTGCCAGCAAAGTTTTGAGGGGCGCCTTTCGGGACACTGAAGCTTTCTTT. Its translation: CASKVLRGAFRDTEAFF.

This chain uses TRBV19 with TRBJ1-4, with 10 bases identical to TRBD1. This CDR3 has 16 residues. With V trimmed by 7 bases and J by 0 bases, 5 bases remained unmatched. Germline V gives CDR1 LNHDA, CDR2 SQIVND (reference sequence). CDR3 in amino acids: CASNPGQGTTNEKLFF. The CDR3 region has the DNA TGTGCCAGTAATCCGGGACAGGGGACAACTAATGAAAAACTGTTTTTT.

The chain has TRBV5-6 and TRBJ1-6; 8 positions agree with TRBD1. The V and J ends lost 2 bases and 4 bases, in that order; junction bases with no gene match: 11. CDR1 is SGHDT, CDR2 YYEEEE, per germline. This CDR3 is 18 amino acids long. The CDR3 DNA reads TGTGCCAGCAGCTTAGCCGCTGACAGGGGTCCTTATAATTCACCCCTCCACTTT. Amino acid sequence: CASSLAADRGPYNSPLHF.

A few counts support this clone. The chain links TRBV10-3 to TRBJ1-5, with D unclear. Trimming left V 11 bases short and J 0 bases short, with 17 bases between. In germline, CDR1 is ENHRY, CDR2 SYGVKD. The CDR3 is 15 amino acids. The chain's CDR3 is CASQAGEYSNQPQHF. CDR3 bases: TGTGCCTCTCAGGCAGGAGAATATAGCAATCAGCCCCAGCATTTT.

V is TRBV11-2 and J is TRBJ1-2; D not resolved. CDR1 is SGHAT and CDR2 is FQNNGV in the germline V gene. The length of the CDR3 is 15 residues. V was trimmed by 0 bases and J by 7 bases, leaving 15 bases between them. CDR3 region: CASSLELTRQSGYTF. In DNA, the CDR3 is TGTGCCAGCAGCTTAGAACTGACGAGGCAATCTGGCTACACCTTC.

The gene calls are TRBV28 and TRBJ1-1; D gene ambiguous. Germline V CDR1 and CDR2: MDHEN, SYDVKM. This CDR3 has 13 residues. V shed 5 bases and J shed 10 bases, with 17 bases lying between them. The CDR3 sequence is CASSIPGGPGAFF. For the CDR3, the DNA is TGTGCCAGCAGTATCCCGGGCGGCCCCGGAGCTTTCTTT.

The chain uses TRBV9 and TRBJ2-1; D assignment may be TRBD1 or TRBD2 (6 bases each). The CDR3 consists of 15 residues. CDR1 is SGDLS and CDR2 is YYNGEE in the germline V gene. Trimming shortened V by 4 bases and J by 5 bases, and 16 bases separated the two germline ends. The chain's CDR3 is CASSLQGRRDNEQFF. The CDR3 DNA reads TGTGCCAGCAGCCTACAGGGCCGGAGGGACAATGAGCAGTTCTTC. Filled out from reference TRBV9 and TRBJ2-1, the complete variable domain reads DSGVTQTPKHLITATGQRVTLRCSPRSGDLSVYWYQQSLDQGLQFLIQYYNGEERAKGNILERFSAQQFPDLHSELNLSSLELGDSALYFCASSLQGRRDNEQFFGPGTRLTVL.

This clone was recorded a few times. CDR3 in amino acids: CASSVDPARNTEAFF. The DNA of the CDR3 is TGTGCCAGCAGCGTAGATCCGGCCAGGAACACTGAAGCTTTCTTT. This chain joins TRBV9 and TRBJ1-1; D gene ambiguous. The germline V gene has CDR1 SGDLS and CDR2 YYNGEE. The length of the CDR3 is 15 residues. Trimming took 0 bases from V and 1 from J, leaving 10 bases between them.

The rearrangement joins TRBV28 to TRBJ1-1; unclear D gene. Germline values: CDR1 MDHEN, CDR2 SYDVKM. The CDR3 covers 15 residues. V shed 0 bases and J shed 3 bases, with 11 bases lying between them. In DNA form, the CDR3 reads TGTGCCAGCAGTTTATGGGAGAAGGGCCACACTGAAGCTTTCTTT. It specifies CASSLWEKGHTEAFF.

The chain carries TRBV19 and TRBJ2-1; a possible D gene is TRBD2 (6 bases). In germline, CDR1 is LNHDA, CDR2 SQIVND (reference sequence). Trimming cost V 11 bases and J 1 base, with 12 bases left between them. There are 13 residues in the CDR3. The CDR3 DNA sequence: TGTGCCGCGGGGACGACATCCTACAATGAGCAGTTCTTC. Its translation is CAAGTTSYNEQFF.

The chain combines TRBV18 with TRBJ1-5, with TRBD1 as a possible D gene (5 bases). This CDR3 has 16 amino acids. The germline V gene has CDR1 KGHSH and CDR2 LQKENI. Trimming removed 2 bases from V and 1 base from J, with 12 bases in between. CDR3 DNA sequence: TGTGCCAGCTCACCAAGAGGGGCTGGAAGCAATCAGCCCCAGCATTTT. This sequence encodes CASSPRGAGSNQPQHF. The entire variable domain, with the rest obtained from reference TRBV18 and TRBJ1-5, is as follows: NAGVMQNPRHLVRRRGQEARLRCSPMKGHSHVYWYRQLPEEGLKFMVYLQKENIIDESGMPKERFSAEFPKEGPSILRIQQVVRGDSAAYFCASSPRGAGSNQPQHFGDGTRLSIL.

V and J are TRBV19 and TRBJ2-2; a weak D match, TRBD1 (5 bases). The germline V gene encodes CDR1 LNHDA and CDR2 SQIVND (reference sequence). Trimming stripped 6 bases from V and 1 base from J, with 15 bases between. The CDR3 covers 16 residues. The CDR3 protein is CASSGDRRLNTGELFF. CDR3 nucleotides: TGTGCCAGTAGCGGAGACAGACGCCTGAACACCGGGGAGCTGTTTTTT. Combining the CDR3 with reference TRBV19 and TRBJ2-2 gives the whole variable domain DGGITQSPKYLFRKEGQNVTLSCEQNLNHDAMYWYRQDPGQGLRLIYYSQIVNDFQKGDIAEGYSVSREKKESFPLTVTSAQKNPTAFYLCASSGDRRLNTGELFFGEGSRLTVL.

V is TRBV28 and J is TRBJ2-7, with D perhaps matching TRBD2 (6 bases). V dropped 6 bases and J dropped 7 bases, with 13 bases sitting between them. CDR3 length equals 12 residues. Germline-derived CDR1 and CDR2 are MDHEN and SYDVKM. The CDR3 loop reads CASSLDGGEQYF. The CDR3 DNA follows: TGTGCCAGCAGCTTAGACGGGGGAGAGCAGTACTTC.